The 21 T cell receptor beta chains below all came from one sample that was sequenced in a study of T-cell reconstitution after alpha-beta-depleted transplantation in children. Preparation of the TCRbeta library was carried out with unique molecular identifiers. TCRdb passed the PCR reads through MiXCR, listing each CDR3 protein once. The data contain 500,000 or so distinct CDR3 sequences, approximately 30% of them singletons. The sample here was PBMCs from the stem cell graft donor, taken from the stem cell graft. Source of these receptors: a human donor who donated a stem cell graft to a child with aplastic anemia.

This clonotype was observed a few times. The rearrangement uses TRBV27 and TRBJ2-5; the D gene is possibly TRBD1 (6 bases). The CDR3 spans 15 residues. Trimming stripped 4 bases from V and 0 bases from J, with 12 bases between. Germline loops: CDR1 MNHEY, CDR2 SMNVEV (reference sequence). CDR3 amino acids: CASSYAGAYQETQYF. CDR3 DNA: TGTGCCAGCAGTTATGCAGGGGCGTACCAAGAGACCCAGTACTTC.

The chain has TRBV29-1 and TRBJ2-1; 7 bases are shared with TRBD1. The CDR3 length is 15 residues. Germline lookup yields CDR1 SQVTM and CDR2 ANQGSEA. V was pared by 7 bases and J by 2 bases, with 11 bases of the junction left unmatched. The CDR3 is CSATGQAGTYNEQFF. CDR3 in DNA: TGCAGCGCGACAGGGCAGGCTGGCACCTACAATGAGCAGTTCTTC.

The genes are TRBV6-6 and TRBJ1-1, with a tentative D call TRBD1 (5 bases). Germline V CDR1 and CDR2: MNHNY, SVGAGI (reference sequence). The CDR3 sequence is 11 residues long. V shed 5 bases and J shed 11 bases, with 12 bases lying between them. This chain's CDR3 is CASSRQYGAFF. DNA for the CDR3: TGTGCCAGCAGTCGACAGTACGGGGCTTTCTTT.

The chain uses TRBV29-1 and TRBJ2-5; D gene unclear. V was cut by 3 bases and J by 5 bases, with 4 bases left in between. The CDR3 has 10 amino acids. The germline gives CDR1 SQVTM, CDR2 ANQGSEA. This CDR3 is CSVEVETQYF. In DNA form, the CDR3 reads TGCAGCGTTGAGGTGGAGACCCAGTACTTC.

This clonotype was detected only a few times. This chain joins TRBV12-3 or TRBV12-4 and TRBJ2-5; 13 bases agree with TRBD2. CDR3 length: 16 residues. Trimming removed 6 bases from V and 9 bases from J; junction bases left unmatched: 13. Here the CDR3 DNA reads TGTGCCAGCAGCCCACTAGGGACTAGCGGGATGGGGGCCCAGTACTTC. Translation gives CASSPLGTSGMGAQYF.

CDR3 sequence (DNA): TGTGCCAGTAGGGGGGCGGGCGTGGAGTATCAGCCCCAGCATTTT. Amino acids: CASRGAGVEYQPQHF. The genes are TRBV19 and TRBJ1-5; weak D call: TRBD1 (6 bases). The CDR3 has 15 amino acids. Germline loops: CDR1 LNHDA, CDR2 SQIVND (reference sequence). Trimming removed 6 bases from V and 5 bases from J, with 17 bases in between.

This clonotype occurred a few times. V usage is TRBV4-3 and J usage is TRBJ2-3; D remains ambiguous. V was clipped by 0 bases and J by 4 bases, with 5 bases between them. This CDR3 comprises 13 residues. Germline lookup yields CDR1 LGHNA and CDR2 YSLEER. CDR3 DNA: TGCGCCAGCAGCCAAGAGTTGTCAGATACGCAGTATTTT. Its protein is CASSQELSDTQYF.

The chain is built from TRBV2 and TRBJ2-5; 8 bases fit TRBD2. After removal of 4 bases from V and 4 bases from J, the junction contained 11 bases not matched to a gene. The germline CDR1 and CDR2 sequences are SNHLY and FYNNEI. This CDR3 is built from 16 residues. CDR3 nucleotides: TGTGCCAGCAGTGCCGCGGGAGGCCTTGGGCCAGAGACCCAGTACTTC. Protein sequence: CASSAAGGLGPETQYF.

The genes are TRBV20-1 and TRBJ1-6; 7 nucleotides line up with TRBD1. This CDR3 comprises 15 residues. CDR1 is DFQATT and CDR2 is SNEGSKA in the germline V gene (reference sequence). J was trimmed by 10 bases and V by 5 bases; bases with no gene match: 14. The CDR3 DNA reads as TGCAGTGCTCCCGCAGGGGGGGCTTTAGGATCACCCCTCCACTTT. It specifies CSAPAGGALGSPLHF.

The chain couples TRBV7-8 to TRBJ2-1, with D tentatively TRBD2 (6 bases). CDR3 size: 12 residues. Trimming stripped 2 bases from V and 12 bases from J, with 11 bases between. In germline, CDR1 is SGHVS, CDR2 FQNEAQ. Here the CDR3 DNA reads TGTGCCAGCAGCTTAAGGGAGGATGGGCAGTTCTTC. Its translation: CASSLREDGQFF.

This clonotype was observed at least ten times. This chain connects TRBV5-1 to TRBJ1-3; no clear D. This CDR3 contains 12 residues. CDR1 is SGHRS and CDR2 is YFSETQ in the germline V gene. V gave up 0 bases and J gave up 4 bases, with 2 bases separating them. The CDR3 DNA is TGCGCCAGCAGCTTGGAAGGAAACACCATATATTTT. Protein product: CASSLEGNTIYF.

This chain links TRBV20-1 with TRBJ2-1, with 7 bases that match TRBD1. Germline lookup yields CDR1 DFQATT and CDR2 SNEGSKA (reference sequence). The V gene end was trimmed by 2 bases and the J gene end by 2 bases; junction bases not matched to a gene: 9. The CDR3 loop spans 16 amino acids. DNA of the CDR3: TGCAGTGCTAGACACGACAGGGATTGGACCTACAATGAGCAGTTCTTC. This codes for CSARHDRDWTYNEQFF.

This chain uses TRBV9 with TRBJ2-3; TRBD2 matches 9 bases. Losses at the gene ends were 0 bases for V and 2 bases for J; bases not matched to a gene: 7. The CDR3 has 17 amino acids. Germline values: CDR1 SGDLS, CDR2 YYNGEE. The CDR3 loop is CASSVAGGRAPTDTQYF. CDR3 coding DNA: TGTGCCAGCAGCGTAGCGGGCGGGAGGGCCCCCACAGATACGCAGTATTTT.

V is TRBV15 and J is TRBJ2-7; D may be TRBD2 (6 bases). This CDR3 has 16 amino acids. Deletions cut 0 bases from V and 0 bases from J, with 12 bases between. Germline CDR1 is LNHNV and CDR2 is YYDKDF (reference sequence). Here the CDR3 DNA reads TGTGCCACCAGCAGAGATCGGGGGAGCACCTCCTACGAGCAGTACTTC. Translating it yields CATSRDRGSTSYEQYF.

The chain carries TRBV12-3 or TRBV12-4 and TRBJ2-1, with 7 nucleotides matching TRBD1. The CDR3 contains 17 residues. After removal of 5 bases from V and 0 bases from J, the junction contained 10 bases not matched to a gene. CDR3 protein: CASSPRARDSSYNEQFF. CDR3 sequence (DNA): TGTGCCAGCAGTCCCCGTGCCCGGGACAGCTCCTACAATGAGCAGTTCTTC.

In its sample, this clonotype was seen a few times. The CDR3 protein is CAWRVVQETQYF. CDR3 sequence (DNA): TGTGCCTGGAGAGTCGTCCAAGAGACCCAGTACTTC. This chain uses TRBV30 with TRBJ2-5; no clear D. Germline V gene sequence: CDR1 GTSNPN, CDR2 SVGIG (reference sequence). The CDR3 consists of 12 residues. V lost 3 bases to trimming and J lost 1 base, with 6 bases between them.

This chain links TRBV6-1 with TRBJ2-7, with D unclear. CDR1 and CDR2 (germline): MNHNS, SASEGT. Between the trimmed V and J ends, which lost 7 bases and 0 bases, there was a span of 16 bases. The CDR3 length is 15 residues. The CDR3 spells CASKGNSASSYEQYF. In DNA form, the CDR3 reads TGTGCCAGCAAAGGGAACAGCGCCAGCTCCTACGAGCAGTACTTC.

This chain connects TRBV5-1 to TRBJ2-3; 7 nucleotides agree with TRBD2. The V and J ends lost 4 bases and 6 bases, in that order; junction bases with no gene match: 14. CDR3 size: 16 residues. The V gene's germline CDR1 is SGHRS and CDR2 YFSETQ. The CDR3 bases are TGCGCCAGCAGCCCGCGAATAGGACTAGAAAGCGATACGCAGTATTTT. Encoded protein: CASSPRIGLESDTQYF.

This clonotype was seen more than once but under ten times. This sequence joins TRBV20-1 and TRBJ2-1; 9 positions match TRBD2. V lost 4 bases, J lost 5 bases, and 9 bases stayed unmatched. CDR3 length: 15 residues. The germline gives CDR1 DFQATT, CDR2 SNEGSKA (reference sequence). The CDR3 coding sequence is TGCAGTGCTACCGATTTAGCGGGAGTCAACAATGAGCAGTTCTTC. Protein: CSATDLAGVNNEQFF.

This clonotype appeared many times. This chain connects TRBV20-1 to TRBJ2-7; 12 bases are shared with TRBD2. Germline CDR1 and CDR2: DFQATT and SNEGSKA (reference sequence). The CDR3 extends over 16 amino acids. V gave up 3 bases and J gave up 5 bases; unmatched junction bases: 11. CDR3 DNA: TGCAGTGCTAGCCTAGCGGGAGGGCCGTTGGGCAACGAGCAGTACTTC. Amino acids: CSASLAGGPLGNEQYF.

A few counts support this clonotype. The chain has TRBV5-1 and TRBJ1-1; TRBD1 aligns across 7 bases. Germline CDR1 SGHRS, CDR2 YFSETQ. The V and J ends lost 0 bases and 6 bases, in that order; junction bases with no gene match: 5. The CDR3 length is 14 residues. This CDR3 reads CASSLASDRAEAFF. The CDR3 coding sequence is TGCGCCAGCAGCTTGGCGAGCGACAGGGCTGAAGCTTTCTTT.